This TCR beta chain was profiled in a study of shared clonotypes between healthy human individuals. The repertoire was sequenced with immunoSEQ multiplex PCR; TCRdb's copy has only in-frame clones and lacks some. The sample shows roughly 1,100,000 clones, about 75% of them seen only once. V was pared by 4 bases and J by 2 bases, with 6 bases of the junction left unmatched. Germline-derived CDR1 and CDR2 are SGHNT and YYREEE (reference sequence). The CDR3 has 16 residues. The source is a man between 18 and 35 years old in good health. The rearrangement links TRBV5-4 to TRBJ2-3; 11 bases align to TRBD2. The sequenced sample consisted of memory CD4+ T cells sorted from blood. Subset given: CD45RA-negative fraction. The CDR3: CASSGRTSGFTDTQYF. In nucleotides, the CDR3 is TGTGCCAGCAGCGGCAGGACTAGCGGGTTCACAGATACGCAGTATTTT.